The present T cell receptor beta chain was sequenced within a study of T cells in localized non-small cell lung cancer. The study's findings and limits: Adjacent lung had a median about 60 of the 100 largest tumor clones.

Germline V gives CDR1 SGHNT, CDR2 YENEEA. CDR3 length: 16 amino acids. Germline trimming cut 3 bases from V and 7 bases from J; bases unmatched to any gene: 12. Generated by immunoSEQ multiplex PCR, the TCRdb table keeps only in-frame clones and is missing some. The sample includes around 1,100 clones, around 31% seen only once; the top ten take roughly an eighth. This clone is labeled as medium-sized. The antigen is undetermined. Taken at least 2 cm from the tumor margin, the adjacent lung showed no atypia. The J gene is TRBJ2-1, the V gene TRBV11-3; 7 nucleotides match TRBD2. Sample: normal lung tissue next to the tumor, taken before any cancer treatment. This sequence was found in a female donor at least 60 years old with stage I lung adenocarcinoma. Written as DNA, the CDR3 is TGTGCCAGCAGCTTCGGTCGGGGGGAAGCTGGGAATGAGCAGTTCTTC. Translation: CASSFGRGEAGNEQFF.